Listed below are T cell receptor beta chains from one sample, sequenced in a study of cytomegalovirus exposure and HLA in healthy donors. The protocol was immunoSEQ multiplex PCR, while the TCRdb copy is restricted to in-frame clones and leaves out a portion. Here the sample spans 150,000 to 200,000 clones, roughly 80% being singletons. The sequencing input was PBMCs. These receptors all come from a woman aged 30 to 39 in good health and CMV-seropositive. Both conserved end residues are part of each CDR3. D genes are given only for firm matches. Size is omitted from some rows. Given values are once, few, many or a class for expanded clones.

. | . | TRBJ2-1 | 13 | TRBV5-1 | TGCGCCAGCAGCTCATGGACCGGGGATGAGCAGTTCTTC | CASSSWTGDEQFF
once | TRBD1 | TRBJ2-1 | 12 | TRBV6-1 | TGTGCCAGCACCCGGGACAGCAATGAGCAGTTCTTC | CASTRDSNEQFF
. | TRBD1 | TRBJ1-2 | 15 | TRBV6-5 | TGTGCCACCTACTCTACAGGGGAAACCTCCTATGGCTACACCTTC | CATYSTGETSYGYTF
. | . | TRBJ1-3 | 16 | TRBV10-3 | TGTGCCATCAGTAGGGACTTACAGAGCTCTGGAAACACCATATATTTT | CAISRDLQSSGNTIYF
. | . | TRBJ1-5 | 17 | TRBV19 | TGTGCCAGTACCTATAAGTGGGGGCCCGGGGACAATCAGCCCCAGCATTTT | CASTYKWGPGDNQPQHF
. | TRBD1 | TRBJ2-7 | 13 | TRBV18 | TGTGCCAGCTCACGGAACAGGGGGCGCGAGCAGTACTTC | CASSRNRGREQYF
once | TRBD1 | TRBJ1-2 | 14 | TRBV7-6 | TGTGCCAGCAGCTCCTGGACAGGGAGTGGTGGCTACACCTTC | CASSSWTGSGGYTF
few | TRBD1 | TRBJ1-2 | 13 | TRBV6-1 | TGTGCCAGCAGCTCAACCGGGACAGGGAGCTACACCTTC | CASSSTGTGSYTF
. | TRBD1 | TRBJ1-5 | 17 | TRBV15 | TGTGCCACCAGCAGGGGAACAGGGGGCTCTGACAATCAGCCCCAGCATTTT | CATSRGTGGSDNQPQHF
. | . | TRBJ2-1 | 13 | TRBV6-4 | TGTGCCAGCAGTGACTTTTGGGGGGATGAGCAGTTCTTC | CASSDFWGDEQFF